This TCR beta chain was captured in a study of blood T cell repertoires in COVID-19. Study information: The United States, Italy and Spain provided the acute and convalescent COVID-19 samples. Sample material is recorded as cDNA or gDNA derived from T cells, B-cell-depleted T cells, or PBMCs.

V shed 3 bases and J shed 3 bases, with 27 bases lying between them. CDR3 length equals 19 residues. CDR1 and CDR2 from the germline V gene are LNHDA and SQIVND (reference sequence). Per the study methods: For nucleated cells, counts were estimated from reference gene primer amplification. Here immunoSEQ multiplex PCR was the method, and the copy in TCRdb shows in-frame clones only, minus some. The V and J calls and clone size come from that table; D and trimming were worked out from the DNA. The data contain over 200,000 clones, about 85% of them seen just once; the ten biggest clones take up about 4.1%.

The TCR comes from a man between 60 and 75 years old who had recovered from COVID-19. Input material: peripheral blood. This chain joins TRBV19 and TRBJ2-7, with D tentatively TRBD2 (6 bases). CDR3 region: CASSMAHLRDLSSYYEQYF. Here the CDR3 DNA reads TGTGCCAGTAGTATGGCCCATTTGCGGGATTTATCCAGTTACTACGAGCAGTACTTC.